Shown below are 26 T cell receptor beta chains from a single sample sequenced in a study of immune evolution from preneoplasia to lung adenocarcinoma. Method: immunoSEQ multiplex PCR; TCRdb's copy keeps in-frame clones and lacks some. Of 4,000 to 5,000 clones listed, about four fifths are singletons. The sequenced material came from FFPE adjacent normal lung tissue. These receptors were collected from a donor aged 70 or older with lung adenocarcinoma.

The chain recombines TRBV30 with TRBJ1-3; D gene uncertain. Germline values: CDR1 GTSNPN, CDR2 SVGIG (reference sequence). The V end lost 7 bases, the J end lost 3 bases, and 10 bases lay between the germline ends. The CDR3 covers 12 residues. The CDR3 coding sequence is TGTGCCTCCTACCCAGGTGGAAACACCATATATTTT. It codes for CASYPGGNTIYF.

The V and J genes are TRBV19 and TRBJ2-7; D possibly corresponds to TRBD1 (6 bases). The CDR3 totals 13 residues. Germline V gene sequence: CDR1 LNHDA, CDR2 SQIVND (reference sequence). Trimming stripped 5 bases from V and 2 bases from J, with 10 bases between. CDR3 residues: CASSAGVTYEQYF. DNA for the CDR3: TGTGCCAGTAGTGCAGGGGTAACCTACGAGCAGTACTTC.

The chain recombines TRBV7-8 with TRBJ2-2; D not certain. Per germline, CDR1 SGHVS and CDR2 FQNEAQ. The V end lost 5 bases, the J end lost 9 bases, and 13 bases lay between the germline ends. CDR3 length equals 13 residues. CDR3 protein: CASSPPGQWELFF. The CDR3, as DNA: TGTGCCAGCAGCCCCCCTGGGCAATGGGAGCTGTTTTTT.

V and J are TRBV28 and TRBJ2-2; D gene unclear. The CDR3 runs to 14 residues. V was shortened by 5 bases and J by 4 bases, with 11 bases between the two germline ends. From germline, CDR1 is MDHEN and CDR2 SYDVKM. The CDR3 DNA follows: TGTGCCAGCAGTGGTGGCTCCCGCACCGGGGAGCTGTTTTTT. Translating it yields CASSGGSRTGELFF.

This rearrangement joins TRBV5-1 to TRBJ1-5, with a tentative D call TRBD1 (5 bases). The CDR3 extends over 15 amino acids. The V gene's germline CDR1 is SGHRS and CDR2 YFSETQ. Trimming cost V 0 bases and J 5 bases, with 12 bases left between them. CDR3 residues: CASSLAGEGHQPQHF. The CDR3 coding sequence is TGCGCCAGCAGCTTGGCCGGAGAGGGGCATCAGCCCCAGCATTTT.

The chain links TRBV14 to TRBJ1-4, with no clear D. This CDR3 has 14 residues. V was shortened by 1 base and J by 9 bases, with 12 bases between the two germline ends. Germline V CDR1 and CDR2: SGHDN, FVKESK. The CDR3 region is CASSQAGGGQKLFF. The CDR3 DNA sequence: TGTGCCAGCAGCCAAGCTGGAGGCGGGCAAAAACTGTTTTTT.

The V call is TRBV7-9, the J call TRBJ1-2, with 7 bases matching TRBD1. Per the germline V gene, CDR1 is SEHNR and CDR2 is FQNEAQ (reference sequence). The CDR3 has 14 amino acids. J was trimmed by 2 bases and V by 4 bases; bases with no gene match: 4. Here the CDR3 DNA reads TGTGCCAGCAGCTCCCAGACAGGGAACTATGGCTACACCTTC. This translates into CASSSQTGNYGYTF.

The chain couples TRBV19 to TRBJ1-5; D unresolved. The CDR3 loop spans 14 amino acids. CDR1 is LNHDA and CDR2 is SQIVND in the germline V gene (reference sequence). V was shortened by 5 bases and J by 6 bases, with 14 bases between the two germline ends. The CDR3 DNA reads as TGTGCCAGTAGTGTACGGGGTTTGGTTCAGCCCCAGCATTTT. It specifies CASSVRGLVQPQHF.

The genes are TRBV7-2 and TRBJ2-5; 12 bases match TRBD1. After removal of 0 bases from V and 6 bases from J, the junction contained 17 bases not matched to a gene. CDR3 length: 20 amino acids. The V gene's germline CDR1 is SGHTA and CDR2 FQGNSA. The CDR3 loop reads CASSLAGAGTGGDRLKTQYF. The CDR3 DNA is TGTGCCAGCAGCTTAGCGGGGGCCGGGACAGGGGGCGACCGACTGAAGACCCAGTACTTC. Drawing the rest from reference TRBV7-2 and TRBJ2-5, the complete variable domain is GAGVSQSPSNKVTEKGKDVELRCDPISGHTALYWYRQSLGQGLEFLIYFQGNSAPDKSGLPSDRFSAERTGGSVSTLTIQRTQQEDSAVYLCASSLAGAGTGGDRLKTQYFGPGTRLLVL.

The rearrangement joins TRBV4-2 to TRBJ2-1; 14 nucleotides agree with TRBD2. CDR1 and CDR2 (germline): LGHNA, YNFKEQ. Trimming cost V 4 bases and J 15 bases; bases outside gene matches: 14. The CDR3 length is 16 residues. CDR3 residues: CASSPQGTSGSRLAFF. The CDR3 DNA sequence: TGTGCCAGCAGCCCCCAGGGGACTAGCGGGAGTAGGTTGGCGTTCTTC.

The chain couples TRBV28 to TRBJ2-6; D remains ambiguous. There are 14 residues in the CDR3. V shed 1 base and J shed 4 bases, with 5 bases lying between them. Germline V gene sequence: CDR1 MDHEN, CDR2 SYDVKM. The CDR3 spells CASSLFSGANVLTF. The CDR3 DNA sequence: TGTGCCAGCAGTTTATTTTCCGGGGCCAACGTCCTGACTTTC.

This chain joins TRBV5-1 and TRBJ1-1, with a tentative D call TRBD1 (6 bases). V shed 2 bases and J shed 5 bases, with 22 bases lying between them. Germline V gene data show CDR1 as SGHRS and CDR2 as YFSETQ. CDR3 size: 17 residues. The CDR3 DNA is TGCGCCAGCAGCTTAGGATCATTACGGGGGGGCAGAACTGAAGCTTTCTTT. This codes for CASSLGSLRGGRTEAFF.

The V call is TRBV15, the J call TRBJ2-7; D is ambiguous. CDR3 size: 12 residues. CDR1 and CDR2 (germline): LNHNV, YYDKDF (reference sequence). V shed 3 bases and J shed 5 bases, with 8 bases lying between them. CDR3 sequence: CATSSPGHEQYF. The DNA for the CDR3 is TGTGCCACCAGCAGTCCCGGTCACGAGCAGTACTTC. The variable domain in full, completed from reference TRBV15 and TRBJ2-7, reads DAMVIQNPRYQVTQFGKPVTLSCSQTLNHNVMYWYQQKSSQAPKLLFHYYDKDFNNEADTPDNFQSRRPNTSFCFLDIRSPGLGDTAMYLCATSSPGHEQYFGPGTRLTVT.

The chain employs TRBV9 and TRBJ2-1, with 8 bases identical to TRBD2. This CDR3 has 15 residues. Unmatched junction bases numbered 13, after V lost 4 bases and J lost 10 bases. In germline, CDR1 is SGDLS, CDR2 YYNGEE. The CDR3: CASSPPGTSRPEQFF. CDR3 in DNA: TGTGCCAGCAGCCCTCCCGGGACTAGTCGGCCCGAGCAGTTCTTC.

The chain is built from TRBV7-9 and TRBJ2-3; no firm D call. V was shortened by 11 bases and J by 8 bases, with 23 bases between the two germline ends. Germline values: CDR1 SEHNR, CDR2 FQNEAQ (reference sequence). CDR3 length: 14 residues. The CDR3 here is CAGRLTAVTGTQYF. The CDR3 DNA reads as TGTGCCGGCCGCTTAACCGCGGTTACCGGTACGCAGTATTTT.

The rearrangement links TRBV7-3 to TRBJ2-1; TRBD2 aligns across 7 bases. V shed 2 bases, J shed 6 bases, and the junction held 7 bases outside the gene matches. CDR1 is SGHTA and CDR2 is FQGTGA in the germline V gene. There are 15 residues in the CDR3. The CDR3 DNA reads TGTGCCAGCAGCTTACCCTCCGCGGGAGCCAATGAGCAGTTCTTC. It translates to CASSLPSAGANEQFF.

This clone qualifies as large. The gene calls are TRBV13 and TRBJ2-7, with 12 bases that match TRBD2. Per germline, CDR1 PRHDT and CDR2 FYEKMQ (reference sequence). J gave up 5 bases and V 2 bases, and 4 bases lay outside the gene matches. This CDR3 comprises 15 residues. The CDR3 DNA is TGTGCCAGCAGCTTATCGACTAGCGGGAGCCACGAGCAGTACTTC. This encodes CASSLSTSGSHEQYF.

The chain combines TRBV29-1 with TRBJ2-7; 8 bases line up with TRBD1. With V trimmed by 6 bases and J by 3 bases, 10 bases remained unmatched. The CDR3 is made up of 14 amino acids. In germline, CDR1 is SQVTM, CDR2 ANQGSEA. DNA for the CDR3: TGCAGCGTAGATCGTGGACAGGGAATCTACGAGCAGTACTTC. This sequence encodes CSVDRGQGIYEQYF.

The chain links TRBV28 to TRBJ2-3, with D hard to call. Deletions cut 3 bases from V and 5 bases from J, with 3 bases between. The CDR3 has 11 amino acids. The germline gives CDR1 MDHEN, CDR2 SYDVKM. The CDR3 here is CASSFLDTQYF. CDR3 in DNA: TGTGCCAGCAGTTTTTTAGATACGCAGTATTTT.

The gene calls are TRBV18 and TRBJ2-3; D is undetermined. The CDR3 sequence is 14 residues long. Trimming removed 6 bases from V and 0 bases from J, with 10 bases in between. Germline V gene lookup returns CDR1 KGHSH and CDR2 LQKENI. CDR3: CASSYASSTDTQYF. The CDR3 DNA is TGTGCCAGCTCTTATGCCTCTAGCACAGATACGCAGTATTTT. Based on the CDR3 plus reference TRBV18 and TRBJ2-3, the full variable domain is NAGVMQNPRHLVRRRGQEARLRCSPMKGHSHVYWYRQLPEEGLKFMVYLQKENIIDESGMPKERFSAEFPKEGPSILRIQQVVRGDSAAYFCASSYASSTDTQYFGPGTRLTVL.

The rearrangement uses TRBV5-1 and TRBJ1-4; D gene uncertain. The CDR3 totals 13 residues. Germline assignment: CDR1 SGHRS and CDR2 YFSETQ. Trimming shortened V by 4 bases and J by 8 bases, and 12 bases separated the two germline ends. The CDR3 coding sequence is TGCGCCAGCAGCCTACGGATCCAGGAAAAACTGTTTTTT. Its translation is CASSLRIQEKLFF.

This clone was counted between two and nine times. V usage is TRBV2 and J usage is TRBJ2-1, with a possible D match to TRBD2 (5 bases). V shed 6 bases and J shed 1 base, with 10 bases lying between them. The CDR3 length is 14 residues. Per germline, CDR1 SNHLY and CDR2 FYNNEI. The DNA of the CDR3 is TGTGCCAGCAGGGAGGACCCGTCCTACAATGAGCAGTTCTTC. This translates into CASREDPSYNEQFF.

The rearrangement links TRBV28 to TRBJ2-2; the D gene is possibly TRBD1 (7 bases). CDR3 size: 16 residues. Trimming took 6 bases from V and 3 from J, leaving 17 bases between them. In germline, CDR1 is MDHEN, CDR2 SYDVKM. CDR3 sequence (DNA): TGTGCCAGCAGCCCCGGACAGGAGGGGTACACCGGGGAGCTGTTTTTT. Protein sequence: CASSPGQEGYTGELFF.

V and J are TRBV11-3 and TRBJ2-1; TRBD1 aligns across 10 bases. The CDR3 has 16 residues. From germline, CDR1 is SGHNT and CDR2 YENEEA. The trim removed 1 base at V and 7 bases at J, leaving 7 bases unmatched. The DNA for the CDR3 is TGTGCCAGCAGCTTAGGGCCGGGACAGGGGCAGAATGAGCAGTTCTTC. This gives the protein CASSLGPGQGQNEQFF.

This clone was detected once. The rearrangement links TRBV18 to TRBJ1-1; possible D gene TRBD1, 5 bases. Trimming removed 0 bases at V and 2 bases at J, with 7 bases between. The CDR3 is 14 amino acids. Germline-derived CDR1 and CDR2 are KGHSH and LQKENI. This chain's CDR3 is CASSPPGRNTEAFF. For the CDR3, the DNA is TGTGCCAGCTCACCACCGGGGCGCAACACTGAAGCTTTCTTT.

The chain couples TRBV6-1 to TRBJ1-1; D perhaps matches TRBD1 (6 bases). Trimming took off 5 bases at V and 6 bases at J, with 10 bases between the two ends. The CDR3 extends over 12 amino acids. Germline loops: CDR1 MNHNS, CDR2 SASEGT. CDR3 protein: CASSPRTAEAFF. In DNA form, the CDR3 reads TGTGCCAGCAGTCCCCGGACAGCTGAAGCTTTCTTT.